Listed here are 17 T cell receptor beta chains from one sample, sequenced in a study of cytomegalovirus exposure and HLA in healthy donors. The PCR was carried out with 60 Vbeta primers and 13 Jbeta primers. The repertoire was sequenced with immunoSEQ multiplex PCR; TCRdb's copy has only in-frame clones and lacks some. The table includes 150,000 to 200,000 clones, over 80% detected once. Specimen: PBMCs. The origin of the receptors is a man in his forties or fifties in good health and CMV-seropositive.

The chain combines TRBV28 with TRBJ2-7, with D maybe TRBD2 (6 bases). Germline lookup yields CDR1 MDHEN and CDR2 SYDVKM. The CDR3 has 14 residues. The ends were cut back, 4 bases at V and 5 bases at J, with 15 bases in the middle. CDR3 sequence (DNA): TGTGCCAGCAGTTCGGGGGTTCTGAGAGACGAGCAGTACTTC. Residues: CASSSGVLRDEQYF.

This chain connects TRBV5-6 to TRBJ1-1; D call uncertain. The CDR3 extends over 14 amino acids. Trimming removed 4 bases from V and 3 bases from J, with 13 bases in between. Per germline, CDR1 SGHDT and CDR2 YYEEEE. The CDR3 here is CASSQDVRHTEAFF. The CDR3 DNA reads as TGTGCCAGCAGCCAAGACGTGCGGCACACTGAAGCTTTCTTT. Supplemented by reference TRBV5-6 and TRBJ1-1, the full variable domain reads DAGVTQSPTHLIKTRGQQVTLRCSPKSGHDTVSWYQQALGQGPQFIFQYYEEEERQRGNFPDRFSGHQFPNYSSELNVNALLLGDSALYLCASSQDVRHTEAFFGQGTRLTVV.

The chain is built from TRBV18 and TRBJ2-1; 11 bases agree with TRBD1. The CDR3 has 16 amino acids. After removal of 3 bases from V and 4 bases from J, the junction contained 5 bases not matched to a gene. Germline V lookup: CDR1 KGHSH, CDR2 LQKENI. The chain's CDR3 is CASSPDGTGGYNEQFF. The CDR3 DNA is TGTGCCAGCTCACCGGACGGGACAGGGGGTTACAATGAGCAGTTCTTC.

The gene calls are TRBV7-9 and TRBJ2-3, with D perhaps matching TRBD1 (6 bases). This CDR3 has 14 residues. Per germline, CDR1 SEHNR and CDR2 FQNEAQ (reference sequence). Trimming left V 3 bases short and J 4 bases short, with 11 bases between. This CDR3 reads CASSFEGVADTQYF. DNA for the CDR3: TGTGCCAGCAGCTTCGAGGGGGTGGCAGATACGCAGTATTTT.

The genes are TRBV4-2 and TRBJ1-1, with D unresolved. Trimming took off 1 base at V and 0 bases at J, with 9 bases between the two ends. The germline gives CDR1 LGHNA, CDR2 YNFKEQ. The CDR3 is 15 amino acids. The CDR3 DNA is TGTGCCAGCAGCCAAGCCGAGGGCCTGAACACTGAAGCTTTCTTT. This sequence encodes CASSQAEGLNTEAFF.

CDR3 region: CASSIGGGPGELFF. As DNA, the CDR3 is TGTGCCAGTAGTATAGGAGGGGGCCCCGGGGAGCTGTTTTTT. The rearrangement uses TRBV19 and TRBJ2-2; the match to TRBD1 covers 7 bases. Germline CDR1 reads LNHDA; CDR2 reads SQIVND (reference sequence). This CDR3 is built from 14 residues. The trim removed 1 base at V and 6 bases at J, leaving 2 bases unmatched.

The chain carries TRBV30 and TRBJ2-2; D perhaps matches TRBD2 (6 bases). Deletions cut 1 base from V and 1 base from J, with 10 bases between. There are 15 residues in the CDR3. Germline CDR1 is GTSNPN and CDR2 is SVGIG (reference sequence). CDR3: CAWSGVAVNTGELFF. Written as DNA, the CDR3 is TGTGCCTGGAGTGGAGTAGCGGTGAACACCGGGGAGCTGTTTTTT.

There are a few counts of this clone. This chain links TRBV6-5 with TRBJ2-7, with a weak D call TRBD1 (6 bases). The CDR3 extends over 14 amino acids. Germline V gene data show CDR1 as MNHEY and CDR2 as SVGAGI. Trimming removed 2 bases from V and 3 bases from J, with 11 bases in between. The CDR3 DNA follows: TGTGCCAGCAGTTACAGCGCAGGGGACTACGAGCAGTACTTC. This codes for CASSYSAGDYEQYF.

The chain links TRBV11-2 to TRBJ2-7; 7 bases map to TRBD1. V dropped 5 bases and J dropped 6; count of bases not matched to a gene: 10. This CDR3 contains 14 residues. Germline V gene data show CDR1 as SGHAT and CDR2 as FQNNGV. CDR3 DNA: TGTGCCAGCAGCCGCCTTAACAGGGGATCCGAGCAGTACTTC. Amino acid sequence: CASSRLNRGSEQYF.

The chain combines TRBV2 with TRBJ2-7; D is undetermined. This CDR3 region has 15 residues. Trimming took off 4 bases at V and 0 bases at J, with 13 bases between the two ends. Germline loops: CDR1 SNHLY, CDR2 FYNNEI. CDR3 sequence (DNA): TGTGCCAGCAGTGCCCGTTCGGTTAGCTCCTACGAGCAGTACTTC. Translated: CASSARSVSSYEQYF.

The chain carries TRBV4-1 and TRBJ1-1; the match to TRBD1 covers 9 bases. J gave up 5 bases and V 4 bases, and 14 bases lay outside the gene matches. This CDR3 is 17 amino acids long. CDR1 and CDR2 from the germline V gene are MGHRA and YSYEKL. The CDR3 nucleotides are TGCGCCAGCAGCCTAAACATTCAGGGGACAGGGTGGACTGAAGCTTTCTTT. This translates into CASSLNIQGTGWTEAFF.

The gene calls are TRBV9 and TRBJ1-1; 7 bases line up with TRBD1. Looked up from germline, CDR1 is SGDLS and CDR2 is YYNGEE. The CDR3 has 15 residues. The V gene end was trimmed by 4 bases and the J gene end by 6 bases; junction bases not matched to a gene: 12. The CDR3 protein is CASSPQGQESAEAFF. CDR3 nucleotides: TGTGCCAGCAGCCCTCAAGGACAGGAGTCGGCTGAAGCTTTCTTT.

The chain recombines TRBV29-1 with TRBJ2-7; D might be TRBD1 (7 bases). The CDR3 spans 12 residues. The V and J ends lost 3 bases and 5 bases respectively, with 11 bases between them. Germline lookup yields CDR1 SQVTM and CDR2 ANQGSEA. CDR3 residues: CSVEGRGDEQYF. The CDR3 nucleotides are TGCAGCGTTGAGGGCAGGGGGGACGAGCAGTACTTC.

V and J are TRBV27 and TRBJ2-3, with TRBD2 matching over 10 bases. V lost 7 bases and J lost 8; bases outside the gene matches: 12. Germline CDR1 reads MNHEY; CDR2 reads SMNVEV (reference sequence). The CDR3 sequence is 15 residues long. In nucleotides, the CDR3 is TGTGCCAGCATAGGTAGCGGGGGGACCCCAGGTACGCAGTATTTT. This translates into CASIGSGGTPGTQYF.

The table lists this clone with a few counts. The rearrangement links TRBV5-4 to TRBJ2-7; D not resolved. Germline-derived CDR1 and CDR2 are SGHNT and YYREEE (reference sequence). Trimming stripped 4 bases from V and 3 bases from J, with 11 bases between. There are 13 residues in the CDR3. The DNA for the CDR3 is TGTGCCAGCAGCGGTGAGGCGAGCTACGAGCAGTACTTC. Amino acids: CASSGEASYEQYF.

The gene calls are TRBV9 and TRBJ2-1; 8 bases fit TRBD2. The germline gives CDR1 SGDLS, CDR2 YYNGEE. The CDR3 runs 14 residues. V was clipped by 3 bases and J by 2 bases; unmatched bases: 1. Written as DNA, the CDR3 is TGTGCCAGCAGCGGAGCGGGGGCCTACAATGAGCAGTTCTTC. Protein: CASSGAGAYNEQFF.

The chain is built from TRBV11-2 and TRBJ2-1; 11 bases match TRBD2. This CDR3 is 18 amino acids long. The ends lost 1 base at V and 2 bases at J; junction bases unmatched: 7. Germline CDR1 and CDR2: SGHAT and FQNNGV. The DNA for the CDR3 is TGTGCCAGCAGCTTAGGCGTTAGCGGGGGGGTTACCTACAATGAGCAGTTCTTC. Its translation is CASSLGVSGGVTYNEQFF.